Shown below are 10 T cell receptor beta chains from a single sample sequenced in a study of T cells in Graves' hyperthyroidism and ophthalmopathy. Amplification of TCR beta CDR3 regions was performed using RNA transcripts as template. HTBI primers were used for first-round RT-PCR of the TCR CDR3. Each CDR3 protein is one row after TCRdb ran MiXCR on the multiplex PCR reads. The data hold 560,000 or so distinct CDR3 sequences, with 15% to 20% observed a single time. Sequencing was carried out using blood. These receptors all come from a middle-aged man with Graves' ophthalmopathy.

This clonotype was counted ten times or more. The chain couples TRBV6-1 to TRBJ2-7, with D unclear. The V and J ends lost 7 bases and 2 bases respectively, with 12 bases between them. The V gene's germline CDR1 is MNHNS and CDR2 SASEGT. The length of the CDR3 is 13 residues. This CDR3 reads CASNVWETYEQYF. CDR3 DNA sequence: TGTGCCAGCAACGTGTGGGAAACCTACGAGCAGTACTTC.

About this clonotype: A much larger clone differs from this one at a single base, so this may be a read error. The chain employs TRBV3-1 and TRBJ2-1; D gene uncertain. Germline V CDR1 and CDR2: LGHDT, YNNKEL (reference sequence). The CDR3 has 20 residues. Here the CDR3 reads CASSPQIGSASPGSYNGQFF. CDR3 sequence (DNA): TGTGCCAGCAGCCCCCAAATCGGTAGTGCAAGCCCCGGCTCCTACAATGGGCAGTTCTTC.

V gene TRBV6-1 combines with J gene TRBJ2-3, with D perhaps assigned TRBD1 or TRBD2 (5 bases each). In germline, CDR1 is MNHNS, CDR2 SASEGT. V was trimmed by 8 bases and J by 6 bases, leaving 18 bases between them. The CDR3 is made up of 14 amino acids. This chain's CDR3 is CASGVGRGRDTQYF. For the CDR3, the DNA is TGTGCCAGCGGGGTGGGAAGGGGACGGGATACGCAGTATTTT.

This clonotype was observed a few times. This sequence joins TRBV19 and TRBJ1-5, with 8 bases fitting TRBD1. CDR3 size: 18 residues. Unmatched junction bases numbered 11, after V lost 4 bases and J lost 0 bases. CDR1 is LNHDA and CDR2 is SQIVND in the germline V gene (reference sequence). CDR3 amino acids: CASSTHPTGGYSNQPQHF. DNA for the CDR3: TGTGCCAGTAGTACCCATCCAACAGGGGGGTATAGCAATCAGCCCCAGCATTTT.

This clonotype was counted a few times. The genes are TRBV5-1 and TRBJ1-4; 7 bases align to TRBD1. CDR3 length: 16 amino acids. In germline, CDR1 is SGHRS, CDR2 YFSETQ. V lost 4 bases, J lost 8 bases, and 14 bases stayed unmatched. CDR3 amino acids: CASSPGQEGAGEKLFF. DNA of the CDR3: TGCGCCAGCAGCCCCGGACAGGAGGGGGCAGGGGAAAAACTGTTTTTT. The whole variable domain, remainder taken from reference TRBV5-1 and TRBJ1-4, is KAGVTQTPRYLIKTRGQQVTLSCSPISGHRSVSWYQQTPGQGLQFLFEYFSETQRNKGNFPGRFSGRQFSNSRSEMNVSTLELGDSALYLCASSPGQEGAGEKLFFGSGTQLSVL.

The CDR3 DNA sequence: TGTGCCAGCAGCTTGGCCGACCGCGAGCAGTACTTC. Protein: CASSLADREQYF. The chain recombines TRBV5-4 with TRBJ2-7; D unresolved. Germline values: CDR1 SGHNT, CDR2 YYREEE (reference sequence). This CDR3 has 12 residues. Trimming cost V 0 bases and J 6 bases, with 7 bases left between them.

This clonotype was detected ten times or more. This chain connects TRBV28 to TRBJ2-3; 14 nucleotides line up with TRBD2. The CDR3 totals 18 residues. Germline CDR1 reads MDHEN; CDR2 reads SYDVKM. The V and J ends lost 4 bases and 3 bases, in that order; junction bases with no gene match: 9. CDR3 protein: CASSSFLGLAGDTDTQYF. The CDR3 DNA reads TGTGCCAGCAGTTCCTTCCTGGGACTAGCGGGAGATACAGATACGCAGTATTTT.

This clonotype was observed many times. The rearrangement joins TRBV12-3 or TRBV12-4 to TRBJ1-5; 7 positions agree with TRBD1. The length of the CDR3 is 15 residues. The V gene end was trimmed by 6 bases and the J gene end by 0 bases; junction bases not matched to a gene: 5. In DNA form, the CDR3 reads TGTGCCAGCAGGGGCACAGGGGATAGCAATCAGCCCCAGCATTTT. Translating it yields CASRGTGDSNQPQHF.

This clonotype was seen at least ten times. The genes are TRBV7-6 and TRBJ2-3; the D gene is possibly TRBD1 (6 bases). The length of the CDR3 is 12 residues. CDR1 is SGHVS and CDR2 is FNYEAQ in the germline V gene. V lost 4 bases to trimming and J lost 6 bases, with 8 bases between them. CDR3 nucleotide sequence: TGTGCCAGCAGCTCGGACAGTGATACGCAGTATTTT. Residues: CASSSDSDTQYF. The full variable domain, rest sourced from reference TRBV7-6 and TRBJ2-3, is GAGVSQSPRYKVTKRGQDVALRCDPISGHVSLYWYRQALGQGPEFLTYFNYEAQQDKSGLPNDRFSAERPEGSISTLTIQRTEQRDSAMYRCASSSDSDTQYFGPGTRLTVL.

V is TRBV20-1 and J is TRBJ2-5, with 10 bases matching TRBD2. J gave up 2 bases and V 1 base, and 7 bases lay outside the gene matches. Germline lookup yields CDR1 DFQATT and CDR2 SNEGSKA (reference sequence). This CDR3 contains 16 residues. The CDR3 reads CSARGVTSGDQETQYF. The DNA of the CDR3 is TGCAGTGCTAGAGGGGTAACTAGCGGGGATCAAGAGACCCAGTACTTC.